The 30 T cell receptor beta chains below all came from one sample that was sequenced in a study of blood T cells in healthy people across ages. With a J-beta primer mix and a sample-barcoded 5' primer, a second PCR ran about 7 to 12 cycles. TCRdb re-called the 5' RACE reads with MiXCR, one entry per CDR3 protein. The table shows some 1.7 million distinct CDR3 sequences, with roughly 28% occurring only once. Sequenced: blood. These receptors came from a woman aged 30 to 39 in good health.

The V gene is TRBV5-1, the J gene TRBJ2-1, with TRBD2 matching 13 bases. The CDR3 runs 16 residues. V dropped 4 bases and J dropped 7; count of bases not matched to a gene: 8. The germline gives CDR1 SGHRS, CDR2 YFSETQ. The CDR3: CASSRNGLAGDNEQFF. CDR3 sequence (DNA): TGCGCCAGCAGCCGAAATGGACTAGCGGGGGATAATGAGCAGTTCTTC.

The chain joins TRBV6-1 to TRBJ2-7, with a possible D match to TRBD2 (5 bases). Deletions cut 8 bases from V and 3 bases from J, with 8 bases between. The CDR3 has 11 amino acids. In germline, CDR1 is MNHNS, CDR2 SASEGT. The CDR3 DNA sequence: TGTGCCAGCGACTACCTCTACGAGCAGTACTTC. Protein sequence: CASDYLYEQYF.

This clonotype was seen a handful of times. DNA for the CDR3: TGTGCCAGCAGCCCCCCATTAGCTAGGCAGTTCTTC. It specifies CASSPPLARQFF. The chain carries TRBV12-3 or TRBV12-4 and TRBJ2-1; D unclear. Trimming shortened V by 6 bases and J by 12 bases, and 15 bases separated the two germline ends. The CDR3 is 12 residues long.

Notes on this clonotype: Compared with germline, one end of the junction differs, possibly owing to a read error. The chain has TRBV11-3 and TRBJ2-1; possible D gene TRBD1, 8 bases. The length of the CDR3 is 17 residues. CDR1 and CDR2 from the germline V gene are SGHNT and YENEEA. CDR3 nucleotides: TGTACCAGCAGCGCCTACAGCGGGACAGGAGCCTACAATGAGCAGTTCTTC. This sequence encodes CTSSAYSGTGAYNEQFF.

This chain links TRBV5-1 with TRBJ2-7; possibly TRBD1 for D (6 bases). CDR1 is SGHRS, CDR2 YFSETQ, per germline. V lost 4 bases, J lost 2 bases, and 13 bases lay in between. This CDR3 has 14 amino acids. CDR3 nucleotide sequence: TGCGCCAGCAGCGGGGGACAATCAACCTACGAGCAGTACTTC. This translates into CASSGGQSTYEQYF.

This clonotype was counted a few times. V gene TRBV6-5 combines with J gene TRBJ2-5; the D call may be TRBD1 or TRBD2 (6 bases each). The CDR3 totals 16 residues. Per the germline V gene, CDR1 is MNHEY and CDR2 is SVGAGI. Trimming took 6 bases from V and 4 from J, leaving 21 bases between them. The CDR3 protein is CASRNTELGGGETQYF. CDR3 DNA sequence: TGTGCCAGCAGAAACACTGAACTAGGGGGAGGAGAGACCCAGTACTTC.

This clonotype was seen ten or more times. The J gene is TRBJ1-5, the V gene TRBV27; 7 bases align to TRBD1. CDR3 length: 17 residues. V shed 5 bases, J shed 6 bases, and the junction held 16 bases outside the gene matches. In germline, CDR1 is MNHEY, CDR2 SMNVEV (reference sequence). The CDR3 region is CASSIMRGGKGGQPQHF. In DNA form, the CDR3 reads TGTGCCAGCAGTATAATGCGAGGGGGCAAGGGCGGTCAGCCCCAGCATTTT.

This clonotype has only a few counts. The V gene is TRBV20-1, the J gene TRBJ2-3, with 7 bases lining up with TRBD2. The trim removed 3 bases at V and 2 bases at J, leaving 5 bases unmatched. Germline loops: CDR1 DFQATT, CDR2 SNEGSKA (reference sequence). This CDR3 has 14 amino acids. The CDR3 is CSARVGGNTDTQYF. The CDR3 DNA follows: TGCAGTGCTAGGGTGGGAGGGAACACAGATACGCAGTATTTT.

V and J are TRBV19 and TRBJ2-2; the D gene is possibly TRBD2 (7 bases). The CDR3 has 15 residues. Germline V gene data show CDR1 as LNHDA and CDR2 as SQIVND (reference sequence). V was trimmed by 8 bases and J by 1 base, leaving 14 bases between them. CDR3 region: CASGRGLLNTGELFF. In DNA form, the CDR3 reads TGTGCCAGTGGCAGGGGACTACTGAACACCGGGGAGCTGTTTTTT.

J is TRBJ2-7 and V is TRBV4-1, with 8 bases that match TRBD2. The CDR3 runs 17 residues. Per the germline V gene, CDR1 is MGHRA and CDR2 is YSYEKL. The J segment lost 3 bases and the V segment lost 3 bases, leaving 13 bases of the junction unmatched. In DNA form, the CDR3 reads TGCGCCAGCAGCCATCCCTCACGGGGGGGAACTATCTACGAGCAGTACTTC. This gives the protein CASSHPSRGGTIYEQYF.

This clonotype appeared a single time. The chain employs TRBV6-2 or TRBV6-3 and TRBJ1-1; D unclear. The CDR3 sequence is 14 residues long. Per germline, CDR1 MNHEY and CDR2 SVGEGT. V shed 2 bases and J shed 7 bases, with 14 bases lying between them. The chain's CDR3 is CASSYEPGLNEAFF. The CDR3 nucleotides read TGTGCCAGCAGTTACGAACCGGGTTTGAATGAAGCTTTCTTT.

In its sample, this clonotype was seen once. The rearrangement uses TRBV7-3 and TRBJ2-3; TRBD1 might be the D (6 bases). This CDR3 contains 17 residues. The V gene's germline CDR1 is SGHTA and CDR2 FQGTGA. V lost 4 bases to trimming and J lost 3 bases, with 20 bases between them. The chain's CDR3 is CASSSPLSEGHTDTQYF. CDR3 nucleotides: TGTGCCAGCAGCTCACCCCTCTCCGAGGGACATACAGATACGCAGTATTTT.

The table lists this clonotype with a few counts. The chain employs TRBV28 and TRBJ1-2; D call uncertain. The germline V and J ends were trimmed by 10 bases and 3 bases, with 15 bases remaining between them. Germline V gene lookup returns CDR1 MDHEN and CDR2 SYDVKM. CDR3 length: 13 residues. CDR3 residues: CATEVAVDYGYTF. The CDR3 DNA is TGTGCCACGGAGGTGGCGGTCGACTATGGCTACACCTTC.

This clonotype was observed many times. The CDR3 loop reads CASSPGGVDSYEQYF. The CDR3 DNA reads as TGTGCCAGCAGCCCCGGTGGAGTAGACTCTTACGAGCAGTACTTC. The chain carries TRBV28 and TRBJ2-7; D remains unclear. The V gene lost 6 bases and the J gene lost 4 bases, with 19 bases spanning the gap. From germline, CDR1 is MDHEN and CDR2 SYDVKM. The CDR3 has 15 residues.

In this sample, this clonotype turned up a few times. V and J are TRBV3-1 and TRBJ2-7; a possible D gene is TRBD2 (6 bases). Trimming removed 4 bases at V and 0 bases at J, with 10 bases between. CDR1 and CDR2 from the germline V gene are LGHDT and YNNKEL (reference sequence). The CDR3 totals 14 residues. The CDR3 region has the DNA TGTGCCAGCAGCCGCTGGGGGGACTCCTACGAGCAGTACTTC. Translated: CASSRWGDSYEQYF.

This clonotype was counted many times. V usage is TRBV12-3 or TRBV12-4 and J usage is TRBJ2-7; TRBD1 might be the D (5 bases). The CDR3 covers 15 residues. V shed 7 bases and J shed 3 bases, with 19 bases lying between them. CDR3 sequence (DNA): TGTGCCAGCATCCTCCGGGTACAGGAGTTCTACGAGCAGTACTTC. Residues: CASILRVQEFYEQYF.

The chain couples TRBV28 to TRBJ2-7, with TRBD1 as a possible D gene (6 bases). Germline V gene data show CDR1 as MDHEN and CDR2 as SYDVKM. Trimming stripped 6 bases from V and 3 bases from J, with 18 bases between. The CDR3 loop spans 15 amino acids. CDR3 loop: CASSSPGALSYEQYF. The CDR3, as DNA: TGTGCCAGCAGCTCCCCAGGGGCGTTAAGCTACGAGCAGTACTTC. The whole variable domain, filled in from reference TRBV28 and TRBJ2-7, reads DVKVTQSSRYLVKRTGEKVFLECVQDMDHENMFWYRQDPGLGLRLIYFSYDVKMKEKGDIPEGYSVSREKKERFSLILESASTNQTSMYLCASSSPGALSYEQYFGPGTRLTVT.

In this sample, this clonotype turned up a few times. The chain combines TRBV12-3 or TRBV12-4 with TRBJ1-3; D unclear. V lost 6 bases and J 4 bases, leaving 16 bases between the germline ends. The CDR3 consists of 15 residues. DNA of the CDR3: TGTGCCAGCAGCCGTACAAAAAGCGCCGGAAACACCATATATTTT. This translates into CASSRTKSAGNTIYF.

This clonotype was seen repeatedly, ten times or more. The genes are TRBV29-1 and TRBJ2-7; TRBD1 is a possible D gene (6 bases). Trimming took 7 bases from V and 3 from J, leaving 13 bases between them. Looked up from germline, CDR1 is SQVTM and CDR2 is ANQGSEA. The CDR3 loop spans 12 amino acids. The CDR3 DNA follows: TGCAGCGCCGCCGACAGGAGCTACGAGCAGTACTTC. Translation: CSAADRSYEQYF.

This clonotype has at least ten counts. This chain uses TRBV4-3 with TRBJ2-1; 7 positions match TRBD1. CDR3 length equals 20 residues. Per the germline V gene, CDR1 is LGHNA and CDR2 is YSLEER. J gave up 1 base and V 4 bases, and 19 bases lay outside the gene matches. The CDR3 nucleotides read TGCGCCAGCAGCCGGACTTCAAGAGGTCCGGAACAGGGGTCCTACAATGAGCAGTTCTTC. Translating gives CASSRTSRGPEQGSYNEQFF.

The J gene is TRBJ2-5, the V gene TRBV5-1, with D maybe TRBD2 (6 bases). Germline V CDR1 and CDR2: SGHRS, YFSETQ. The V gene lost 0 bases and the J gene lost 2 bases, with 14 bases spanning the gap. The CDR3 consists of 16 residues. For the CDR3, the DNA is TGCGCCAGCAGCTTGGCAGGGTCGCGGGGTCAAGAGACCCAGTACTTC. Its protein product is CASSLAGSRGQETQYF.

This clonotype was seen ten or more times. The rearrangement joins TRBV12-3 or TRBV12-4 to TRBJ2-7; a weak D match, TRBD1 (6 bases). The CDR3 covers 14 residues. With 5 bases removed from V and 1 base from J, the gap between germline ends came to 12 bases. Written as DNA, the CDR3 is TGTGCCAGCAGTCTCTGGGACATTTCCTACGAGCAGTACTTC. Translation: CASSLWDISYEQYF.

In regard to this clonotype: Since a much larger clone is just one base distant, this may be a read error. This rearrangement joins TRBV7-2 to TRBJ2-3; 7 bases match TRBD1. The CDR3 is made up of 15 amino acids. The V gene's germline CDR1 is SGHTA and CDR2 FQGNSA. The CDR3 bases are TGTGCCGGCAGCCGGCCGGGACAGATCACAGATACGCAGTATTTT. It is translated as CAGSRPGQITDTQYF.

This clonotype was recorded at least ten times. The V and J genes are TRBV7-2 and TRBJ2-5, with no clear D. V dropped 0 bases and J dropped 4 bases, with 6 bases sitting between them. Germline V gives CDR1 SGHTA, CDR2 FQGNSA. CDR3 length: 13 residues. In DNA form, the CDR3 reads TGTGCCAGCAGCTTAGCGTGGGGAGAGACCCAGTACTTC. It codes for CASSLAWGETQYF. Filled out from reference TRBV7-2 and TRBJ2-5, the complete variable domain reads GAGVSQSPSNKVTEKGKDVELRCDPISGHTALYWYRQSLGQGLEFLIYFQGNSAPDKSGLPSDRFSAERTGGSVSTLTIQRTQQEDSAVYLCASSLAWGETQYFGPGTRLLVL.

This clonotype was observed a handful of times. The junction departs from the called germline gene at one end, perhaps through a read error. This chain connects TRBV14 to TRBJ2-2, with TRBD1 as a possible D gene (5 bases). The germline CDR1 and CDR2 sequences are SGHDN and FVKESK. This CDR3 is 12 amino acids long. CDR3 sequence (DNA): TGTGCCAGTAGCCAAGGGGTCGGGGAGCTGTTTTTT. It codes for CASSQGVGELFF. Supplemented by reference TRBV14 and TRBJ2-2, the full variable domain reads EAGVTQFPSHSVIEKGQTVTLRCDPISGHDNLYWYRRVMGKEIKFLLHFVKESKQDESGMPNNRFLAERTGGTYSTLKVQPAELEDSGVYFCASSQGVGELFFGEGSRLTVL.

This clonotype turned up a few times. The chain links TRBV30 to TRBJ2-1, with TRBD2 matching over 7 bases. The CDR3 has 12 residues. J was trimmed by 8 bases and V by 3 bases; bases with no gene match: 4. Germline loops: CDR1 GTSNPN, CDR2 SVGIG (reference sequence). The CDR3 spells CAWRRGRDEQFF. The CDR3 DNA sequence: TGTGCCTGGAGACGAGGGAGGGATGAGCAGTTCTTC.

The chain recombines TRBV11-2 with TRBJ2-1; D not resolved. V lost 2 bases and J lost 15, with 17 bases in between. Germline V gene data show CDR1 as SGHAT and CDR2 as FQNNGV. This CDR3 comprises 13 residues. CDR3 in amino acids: CASSLTGFSSPFF. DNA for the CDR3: TGTGCCAGCAGCTTAACCGGATTCAGTTCCCCGTTCTTC.

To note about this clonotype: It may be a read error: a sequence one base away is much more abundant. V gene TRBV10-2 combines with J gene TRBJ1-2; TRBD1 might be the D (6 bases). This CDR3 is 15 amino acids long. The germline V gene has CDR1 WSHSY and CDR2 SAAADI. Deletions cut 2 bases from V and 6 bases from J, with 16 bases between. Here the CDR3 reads CASSETGGARDGYTF. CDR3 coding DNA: TGCGCCAGCAGTGAGACTGGGGGGGCGAGGGATGGCTACACCTTC.

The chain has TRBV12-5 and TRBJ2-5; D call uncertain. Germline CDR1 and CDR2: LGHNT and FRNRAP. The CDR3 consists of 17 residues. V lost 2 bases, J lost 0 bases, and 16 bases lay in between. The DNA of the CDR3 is TGTGCTAGTGGTTTGCCAGTACCCCTAAGGAACCAAGAGACCCAGTACTTC. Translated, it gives CASGLPVPLRNQETQYF.

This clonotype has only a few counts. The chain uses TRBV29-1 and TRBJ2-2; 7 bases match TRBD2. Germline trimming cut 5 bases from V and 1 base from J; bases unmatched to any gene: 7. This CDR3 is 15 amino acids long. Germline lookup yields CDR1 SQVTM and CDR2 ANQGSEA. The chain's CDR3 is CSVPSAGVNTGELFF. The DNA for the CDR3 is TGCAGCGTTCCCTCGGCGGGGGTGAACACCGGGGAGCTGTTTTTT.